These 16 T cell receptor beta chains came from one sample sequenced in a study of T cells in women clearing cervical HPV infection. This table comes from immunoSEQ multiplex PCR, and its TCRdb copy is limited to in-frame clones, with some not included. Its table records about 33,000 clones. Input material: blood buffy coat. The receptors shown here come from a woman aged 18-70 years with a cervical HPV16 infection that either progressed to CIN3+ or cleared (not recorded which).

CDR3: CSARAGGLAGPQETQYF. The sequenced CDR3 bases are TGCAGTGCTAGAGCTGGTGGGCTAGCGGGACCTCAAGAGACC. The chain is built from TRBV20-1 and TRBJ2-5; 9 positions agree with TRBD2. The read finishes 3 residues shy of the CDR3 end, and the germline J gene is used to complete it. From germline, CDR1 is DFQATT and CDR2 SNEGSKA (reference sequence). This CDR3 comprises 17 residues. Trimming removed 1 base from V and 2 bases from J; junction bases left unmatched: 11.

A word on this clone: The sequenced fragment ends 3 residues before the CDR3 boundary, so the rest is inferred from the germline J gene. The V call is TRBV20-1, the J call TRBJ1-2, with TRBD1 as a possible D gene (5 bases). Deletions cut 2 bases from V and 4 bases from J, with 11 bases between. This CDR3 is 13 amino acids long. Germline CDR1 reads DFQATT; CDR2 reads SNEGSKA (reference sequence). CDR3 sequence: CSARSGHGYGYTF. The covered CDR3 bases are TGCAGTGCTAGATCAGGACACGGCTATGGC.

Points on this clone: The read terminates 3 residues before the CDR3 end, so the remaining end is supplied by the germline J gene. The chain employs TRBV11-2 and TRBJ2-3; the D gene is possibly TRBD2 (6 bases). This CDR3 contains 12 residues. Germline CDR1 and CDR2: SGHAT and FQNNGV. The CDR3 spells CASSFGTETQYF. The DNA read from the CDR3 is TGTGCCAGCAGCTTTGGGACTGAAACG.

Notes on this clone: The read finishes 3 residues shy of the CDR3 end, and the germline J gene is used to complete it. The chain carries TRBV20-1 and TRBJ2-4; 7 nucleotides match TRBD2. The J segment lost 5 bases and the V segment lost 0 bases, leaving 7 bases of the junction unmatched. This CDR3 is built from 15 residues. Germline-derived CDR1 and CDR2 are DFQATT and SNEGSKA (reference sequence). The CDR3 bases that were read are TGCAGTGCTAGAGAGTGGGGGGGGATCGAAAACATT. Its protein product is CSAREWGGIENI. The CDR3 in its entirety is CSAREWGGIENIQYF.

In regard to this clone: The read ends 3 residues shy of where the CDR3 ends; the end is completed using the germline J gene. The rearrangement joins TRBV20-1 to TRBJ2-5, with D hard to call. Germline V CDR1 and CDR2: DFQATT, SNEGSKA (reference sequence). The CDR3 has 13 amino acids. V was clipped by 2 bases and J by 3 bases, with 10 bases between them. The CDR3 sequence: CSARTGSEETQYF. The CDR3 DNA, read in part, is TGCAGTGCTAGAACCGGGTCGGAAGAGACC.

About this clone itself: The CDR3 is cut off 3 residues early in the read; its end comes from the germline J gene. The genes are TRBV6-1 and TRBJ2-3; 7 bases agree with TRBD2. V dropped 9 bases and J dropped 5; count of bases not matched to a gene: 8. CDR1 and CDR2 (germline): MNHNS, SASEGT. This CDR3 has 13 residues. The covered CDR3 bases are TGTGCCAGTAGGGAAGGCGGGGGAGATACG. It specifies CASREGGGDT. The whole CDR3 sequence is CASREGGGDTQYF.

With respect to this clone: The missing CDR3 end, 3 residues past where the read stops, is filled in from the germline J gene. The gene calls are TRBV7-3 and TRBJ2-6; D ambiguous. V was cut by 4 bases and J by 2 bases, with 6 bases left in between. This CDR3 contains 14 residues. Germline assignment: CDR1 SGHTA and CDR2 FQGTGA. CDR3 amino acids: CASSSSAGANVLTF. Partial CDR3 DNA: TGTGCCAGCAGCTCTTCGGCTGGGGCCAACGTC.

To note about this clone: The CDR3 end is not reached by the read, which stops 3 residues before it; the germline J gene fills it in. The genes are TRBV5-1 and TRBJ1-1; 12 bases are a match to TRBD1. The CDR3 runs to 16 residues. V dropped 4 bases and J dropped 1; count of bases not matched to a gene: 5. Germline CDR1 is SGHRS and CDR2 is YFSETQ. CDR3 sequence reads: CASSTGTGGWNTEAFF. The part of the CDR3 DNA that was read is TGCGCCAGCAGCACCGGGACAGGGGGCTGGAACACTGAA.

About this clone: The read terminates 3 residues ahead of where the CDR3 ends, so the germline J gene completes it. The chain combines TRBV19 with TRBJ1-1, with 9 bases that match TRBD1. Germline trimming cut 7 bases from V and 7 bases from J; bases unmatched to any gene: 10. CDR1 and CDR2 from the germline V gene are LNHDA and SQIVND (reference sequence). The CDR3 totals 14 residues. The CDR3 bases that were read are TGTGCCAGTACCTCCGGGACAGGGTTCGATGAA. This codes for CASTSGTGFDE. In full, the CDR3 is CASTSGTGFDEAFF.

A note on this clone: The read falls 3 residues short of the CDR3 end, and the missing part is taken from the germline J gene. This chain uses TRBV4-2 with TRBJ2-6; D uncertain. Per the germline V gene, CDR1 is LGHNA and CDR2 is YNFKEQ. The V end lost 4 bases, the J end lost 0 bases, and 10 bases lay between the germline ends. This CDR3 contains 16 residues. The CDR3 sequence is CASSPSRVSGANVLTF. CDR3 DNA, as far as it was read: TGTGCCAGCAGCCCGTCAAGGGTCTCTGGGGCCAACGTC.

Concerning this clone itself: The read gets to within 3 residues of the CDR3 end, and the germline J gene fills in the rest. V usage is TRBV6-1 and J usage is TRBJ1-2; TRBD1 is a possible D gene (6 bases). The CDR3 loop spans 15 amino acids. Germline V gene lookup returns CDR1 MNHNS and CDR2 SASEGT. V lost 4 bases and J lost 0, with 12 bases in between. CDR3 DNA (partial): TGTGCCAGCAGTGCATGGACAGAGACTAACTATGGC. It is translated as CASSAWTETNYG. The whole CDR3 sequence is CASSAWTETNYGYTF.

With respect to this clone: The missing CDR3 end, 3 residues past where the read stops, is filled in from the germline J gene. The chain has TRBV11-2 and TRBJ1-2; D is perhaps TRBD1 (6 bases). Germline V lookup: CDR1 SGHAT, CDR2 FQNNGV. The germline V and J ends were trimmed by 4 bases and 4 bases, with 16 bases remaining between them. CDR3 length equals 15 residues. CDR3 DNA (partial): TGTGCCAGCAGCTCCGACAACAGGGTTGGCTATGGC. It encodes CASSSDNRVGYG. The entire CDR3 sequence reads CASSSDNRVGYGYTF. The variable domain in full, with the rest retrieved from reference TRBV11-2 and TRBJ1-2, is EAGVAQSPRYKIIEKRQSVAFWCNPISGHATLYWYQQILGQGPKLLIQFQNNGVVDDSQLPKDRFSAERLKGVDSTLKIQPAKLEDSAVYLCASSSDNRVGYGYTFGSGTRLTVV.

Points on this clone: The read terminates 3 residues ahead of where the CDR3 ends, so the germline J gene completes it. The chain combines TRBV5-6 with TRBJ1-5; no firm D call. From germline, CDR1 is SGHDT and CDR2 YYEEEE. CDR3 length equals 15 residues. V was shortened by 2 bases and J by 3 bases, with 12 bases between the two germline ends. The sequenced CDR3 bases are TGTGCCAGCAGCTTTTTTAGAGAGCCCAATCAGCCC. Its protein is CASSFFREPNQP. The whole CDR3 sequence reads CASSFFREPNQPQHF.

The CDR3: CASRGGGTEAFF. The sequenced part of the CDR3 DNA is TGTGCCAGTAGGGGGGGTGGCACTGAA. The V call is TRBV19, the J call TRBJ1-1, with D possibly matching TRBD1 (5 bases). The CDR3 end lies 3 residues beyond the end of the read and is filled in from the germline J gene. V gave up 6 bases and J gave up 4 bases, with 9 bases separating them. Looked up from germline, CDR1 is LNHDA and CDR2 is SQIVND (reference sequence). The CDR3 is 12 amino acids.

Note on this clone: The junction departs from germline at one end; a sequencing error may be responsible. The read ends 3 residues early relative to the CDR3; the germline J gene fills the gap. This same CDR3 is encoded by further DNA sequences in the sample. The chain employs TRBV5-1 and TRBJ1-3; tentative D call: TRBD1 (5 bases). The CDR3 sequence is 17 residues long. Germline CDR1 and CDR2: SGHRS and YFSETQ. The CDR3 region is CASSSPEGPVSGNTIYF. The part of the CDR3 DNA that was read is TGCGCCAGCAGCTCCCCAGAGGGGCCGGTCTCTGGAAACACA.

In the case of this clone: The observed sequence ends 3 residues before the CDR3 terminus, with the missing tail filled in from the germline J gene. This chain joins TRBV18 and TRBJ1-2, with D tentatively TRBD1 (5 bases). Germline V CDR1 and CDR2: KGHSH, LQKENI. The CDR3 is made up of 16 amino acids. The germline V and J ends were trimmed by 0 bases and 4 bases, with 15 bases remaining between them. CDR3 amino acids: CASSPPSSGLGYGYTF. Incomplete CDR3 DNA: TGTGCCAGCTCACCACCGAGTTCAGGGCTAGGCTATGGC.